This T cell receptor beta chain was captured by sequencing in a study of tumor-infiltrating lymphocytes in primary liver carcinoma (dated by TCRdb to 2015 to 2018). For context, the study as a whole: Five patients with histopathologically diagnosed primary liver carcinoma underwent surgical resection in China between November 2015 and March 2016. Of the five patients (three men and two women, aged 30 to 69 years), four had hepatocellular carcinoma and one had combined HCC and intrahepatic cholangiocarcinoma. The five patients had tumors staged T1-T3 N0M0, with maximum diameters ranging from 4.2 to 10 cm. Each sample produced about 3.65 to 8 million productive TCRbeta reads, and read depth showed no significant difference between tissue types. The study combined TCRbeta repertoire sequencing, expression microarrays and whole-exome sequencing across five regions of each liver tumor, with adjacent normal tissue and blood. A total of 35 or so specimens from 5 patients went through TCRbeta repertoire sequencing, namely 25 tumor regions, 5 adjacent noncancerous liver tissues and 5 peripheral blood samples. Reproducibility between technical replicate repertoires was high, with correlation coefficients above 0.95 and mean shared-clone rates approximately 0.88.

CDR1 is given as SQVTM and CDR2 as ANQGSEA, both from the germline V gene. A distance of 8 bases separates the germline ends of V and J, which lose 5 bases and 7 bases respectively. The CDR3 starts with the cysteine, ends with the phenylalanine, and has 11 residues. Of the read, only the CDR3 DNA is kept; its 33 bases are in frame from base 1. Beyond this particular receptor, the publication reports: The study included only a few patients, and the authors note findings should be validated in a larger study. Pairs of tumor regions showed greater repertoire overlap (mean around 35%) than tumor-adjacent pairs (17%) or tumor-blood pairs (approximately 15%), which is consistent with antigen-driven expansion. Because only the TCR beta chain was sequenced and unpaired alpha chains were not captured, true repertoire diversity is likely underestimated. The top 250 clones made up a significantly larger repertoire fraction in tumors than in blood (p = 0.039). Comparison of CD4+ and CD8+ T cell repertoires was precluded by the use of bulk unsorted samples.

Starting from about 500 ng total RNA, TCRbeta-specific cDNA was produced by reverse transcription with a constant-region primer and ProtoScript II reverse transcriptase. Three nested multiplex PCR rounds, following a slightly modified ARM-PCR procedure, were used to build the TCRbeta libraries. Each of the first two PCR rounds ran for 9 to 11 cycles using multiplex TRBV1-TRBV30 forward primers together with a Cbeta reverse primer. Sample barcodes and Illumina adapters were added in a final 25-cycle PCR with Deep VentR polymerase. Amplicons of 200-500 bp were gel-purified with a QIAquick gel extraction kit before sequencing. TCRbeta amplicons were sequenced on an Illumina HiSeq 2500 with 250-bp paired-end reads. The original pipeline was this. Trimmomatic v0.33 was used to quality-trim the reads, and FLASH v1.2.11 was used to merge paired reads so that full CDR3 sequences could be recovered. MiGEC v1.2.1b assigned V, D and J germline segments to the rearranged TCRbeta sequences. Clonotype statistics and Shannon-Wiener diversity indices were calculated with VDJtools v1.0.0. To reduce sampling bias, subsequent analyses other than the diversity analysis used only the 250 most abundant clonotypes in each sample. Using fastp at Q25 and MiXCR, TCRdb reprocessed the public reads and kept productive beta chains. A single entry per CDR3 protein holds the most common genes and DNA from its merged rows. For this entry, the V and J calls and clone size follow TCRdb and not the study's own pipeline. The sample table shows approximately 340,000 distinct CDR3 sequences, and about two thirds are seen once. The ten largest clonotypes hold 6.5% of the sample.

TRIzol reagent was used to extract blood RNA from unsorted whole blood, while the DNeasy Blood & Tissue kit provided the germline DNA. Chronic HBV infection was present in the patients, and the patients were treatment-naive at sampling. Around 4 milliliters of peripheral blood were collected into K2EDTA tubes before surgery. In this sample, this clonotype turned up many times. What this receptor recognizes is not known. Nothing much larger sits one base from this clone, and base qualities are not available. Sequences were obtained from peripheral blood. This sequence was found in a middle-aged man with primary liver carcinoma and hepatitis B virus infection. The chain is encoded by TRBV29-1 joined to TRBJ1-4; the D region possibly corresponds to TRBD1 (6 bases align). The CDR3 protein: CSVRGSEKLFF. The bases read TGCAGCGTTAGGGGGTCTGAAAAACTGTTTTTT.